What follows is one TCR beta chain and its context. Its target is unknown. The CDR3 is 15 amino acids. Germline CDR1 reads LNHNV; CDR2 reads YYDKDF (reference sequence). Trimming stripped 0 bases from V and 7 bases from J, with 10 bases between. Assay used: immunoSEQ multiplex PCR; TCRdb lists only in-frame clones, some missing. Among about 14,000 clones listed, about 77% were seen once. Described time point: 2015-2016 season, pre-vaccination. Sorted blood CD4 subsets were sequenced before and after adults received seasonal inactivated influenza vaccine. Vaccine contraindications, substance abuse, HIV/AIDS, active malignancy and active illness excluded donors. These data come from a study of follicular helper T cells after annual influenza vaccination. Points from the study as a whole: Yearly vaccinations repeatedly recalled conserved clonotypes in ICOS+CD38+ cTfh.

This clonotype originated in an adult who received the influenza vaccine. This chain connects TRBV15 to TRBJ1-6; D gene ambiguous. Material: CXCR5- memory CD4+ T cells sorted from blood, obtained on the day of influenza vaccination. The CDR3 is CATSRDGRANSPLHF. CDR3 coding DNA: TGTGCCACCAGCAGAGATGGGAGAGCGAATTCACCCCTCCACTTT.